The 31 T cell receptor beta chains below come from one sample, sequenced in a study of blood T cell repertoires in COVID-19. The protocol was immunoSEQ multiplex PCR, while the TCRdb copy is restricted to in-frame clones and leaves out a portion. The sample lists roughly 370,000 clones, 80% to 90% occurring once. The specimen was PBMCs or T cells enriched from blood (not recorded which). The receptors shown here come from a woman aged 50 to 65 who had recovered from COVID-19.

The chain combines TRBV29-1 with TRBJ2-1; 10 bases align to TRBD1. V trimming: 4 bases; J trimming: 6 bases; junction bases outside the gene matches: 6. The CDR3 has 14 residues. The germline gives CDR1 SQVTM, CDR2 ANQGSEA. As DNA, the CDR3 is TGCAGCGTTGGGGGGACAGGGGCCTTCAATGAGCAGTTCTTC. The encoded protein is CSVGGTGAFNEQFF.

The chain uses TRBV5-1 and TRBJ2-1; D ambiguous. The V gene lost 0 bases and the J gene lost 7 bases, with 8 bases spanning the gap. This CDR3 is 13 amino acids long. The germline gives CDR1 SGHRS, CDR2 YFSETQ. CDR3 loop: CASSLGLPNEQFF. The CDR3, as DNA: TGCGCCAGCAGCTTGGGACTTCCGAATGAGCAGTTCTTC.

The chain carries TRBV7-8 and TRBJ2-1; TRBD1 matches 9 bases. The CDR3 spans 16 residues. Germline CDR1 is SGHVS and CDR2 is FQNEAQ. V lost 4 bases, J lost 2 bases, and 6 bases stayed unmatched. The chain's CDR3 is CASSSTGTGPYNEQFF. The CDR3 nucleotides are TGTGCCAGCAGCTCGACCGGGACAGGGCCCTACAATGAGCAGTTCTTC.

This chain joins TRBV10-3 and TRBJ2-1; no reliable D call. CDR1 is ENHRY, CDR2 SYGVKD, per germline. V gave up 7 bases and J gave up 8 bases, with 12 bases separating them. The CDR3 is 12 residues long. CDR3 in amino acids: CAIMGPSYEQFF. CDR3 sequence (DNA): TGTGCCATCATGGGCCCGAGCTATGAGCAGTTCTTC.

The chain links TRBV10-3 to TRBJ2-5; 9 bases fit TRBD2. Losses at the gene ends were 5 bases for V and 5 bases for J; bases not matched to a gene: 3. The CDR3 contains 13 residues. Germline loops: CDR1 ENHRY, CDR2 SYGVKD. The CDR3 bases are TGTGCCATCAGTTCTCTAGCGGGGGAGACCCAGTACTTC. Encoded protein: CAISSLAGETQYF.

This chain links TRBV12-5 with TRBJ1-1, with a weak D call TRBD1 (6 bases). Trimming pared 6 bases from V and 5 bases from J, leaving 22 bases between. The CDR3 is made up of 16 amino acids. Germline assignment: CDR1 LGHNT and CDR2 FRNRAP. The CDR3 loop is CASGPFNRVEGTEAFF. CDR3 nucleotide sequence: TGTGCTAGTGGCCCCTTTAACAGGGTCGAAGGAACTGAAGCTTTCTTT.

The rearrangement uses TRBV6-5 and TRBJ1-2; 11 nucleotides agree with TRBD1. CDR1 and CDR2 from the germline V gene are MNHEY and SVGAGI. The length of the CDR3 is 14 residues. V lost 7 bases and J lost 8; bases outside the gene matches: 9. The CDR3 reads CASISLDRGRGYTF. The CDR3 nucleotides are TGTGCCAGCATTTCTCTGGACAGGGGGCGAGGCTACACCTTC.

The rearrangement uses TRBV28 and TRBJ1-3, with no clear D. CDR1 and CDR2 from the germline V gene are MDHEN and SYDVKM. The CDR3 is made up of 14 amino acids. The V gene lost 2 bases and the J gene lost 0 bases, with 5 bases spanning the gap. CDR3 DNA sequence: TGTGCCAGCAGTTTAGACTTCTCTGGAAACACCATATATTTT. It specifies CASSLDFSGNTIYF. The full variable domain, in which reference TRBV28 and TRBJ1-3 provide the parts outside the CDR3, is DVKVTQSSRYLVKRTGEKVFLECVQDMDHENMFWYRQDPGLGLRLIYFSYDVKMKEKGDIPEGYSVSREKKERFSLILESASTNQTSMYLCASSLDFSGNTIYFGEGSWLTVV.

This clone was observed a handful of times. The CDR3: CASSIGLTGAEAFF. Here the CDR3 DNA reads TGTGCCAGTAGTATAGGATTGACGGGGGCTGAAGCTTTCTTT. This chain joins TRBV19 and TRBJ1-1, with D tentatively TRBD1 (5 bases). V was cut by 1 base and J by 6 bases, with 12 bases left in between. Germline V gene lookup returns CDR1 LNHDA and CDR2 SQIVND (reference sequence). The CDR3 has 14 residues. Complete variable domain (other parts from reference TRBV19 and TRBJ1-1): DGGITQSPKYLFRKEGQNVTLSCEQNLNHDAMYWYRQDPGQGLRLIYYSQIVNDFQKGDIAEGYSVSREKKESFPLTVTSAQKNPTAFYLCASSIGLTGAEAFFGQGTRLTVV.

The chain uses TRBV18 and TRBJ2-5; 7 bases map to TRBD1. This CDR3 region has 13 residues. Germline assignment: CDR1 KGHSH and CDR2 LQKENI. V lost 5 bases, J lost 7 bases, and 7 bases stayed unmatched. The CDR3 DNA reads TGTGCCAGCTCAACAGGGGTAGTTGGGACCCAGTACTTC. Its translation is CASSTGVVGTQYF.

The CDR3 here is CASSLMGADTQYF. The CDR3 DNA reads as TGTGCCAGCAGCTTAATGGGAGCAGATACGCAGTATTTT. The V and J genes are TRBV7-3 and TRBJ2-3; TRBD2 might be the D (5 bases). Germline V lookup: CDR1 SGHTA, CDR2 FQGTGA. The CDR3 sequence is 13 residues long. V shed 1 base and J shed 4 bases, with 6 bases lying between them.

The chain uses TRBV9 and TRBJ2-5; possible D gene TRBD1, 6 bases. This CDR3 has 16 residues. Trimming removed 0 bases from V and 6 bases from J, with 18 bases in between. The germline V gene has CDR1 SGDLS and CDR2 YYNGEE. In DNA, the CDR3 is TGTGCCAGCAGCGTAGGGGGGACACTCAACGCGAAGACCCAGTACTTC. This codes for CASSVGGTLNAKTQYF. Together with reference TRBV9 and TRBJ2-5, the CDR3 gives the full variable domain: DSGVTQTPKHLITATGQRVTLRCSPRSGDLSVYWYQQSLDQGLQFLIQYYNGEERAKGNILERFSAQQFPDLHSELNLSSLELGDSALYFCASSVGGTLNAKTQYFGPGTRLLVL.

The CDR3 reads CASRALAQYF. The CDR3 DNA reads as TGCGCCAGCCGAGCGTTAGCGCAGTATTTT. The chain links TRBV23-1 to TRBJ2-3; the D is unclear. TRBV23-1 is an open reading frame whose function is uncertain. This CDR3 is 10 amino acids long. V shed 8 bases and J shed 10 bases, with 10 bases lying between them.

The count of this clone is one. CDR3 coding DNA: TGCGCCAGCAGTTCTCCGGGACAGATGTCTAACTATGGCTACACCTTC. Its protein is CASSSPGQMSNYGYTF. V gene TRBV5-1 combines with J gene TRBJ1-2; 7 bases fit TRBD1. This CDR3 spans 16 amino acids. J gave up 0 bases and V 5 bases, and 10 bases lay outside the gene matches. CDR1 and CDR2 from the germline V gene are SGHRS and YFSETQ. Looking up the rest from reference TRBV5-1 and TRBJ1-2 gives the full variable domain: KAGVTQTPRYLIKTRGQQVTLSCSPISGHRSVSWYQQTPGQGLQFLFEYFSETQRNKGNFPGRFSGRQFSNSRSEMNVSTLELGDSALYLCASSSPGQMSNYGYTFGSGTRLTVV.

The V and J genes are TRBV5-8 and TRBJ1-1; 7 bases align to TRBD1. This CDR3 spans 16 amino acids. Trimming took 0 bases from V and 4 from J; bases not matched to a gene: 9. CDR1 is SGHTS and CDR2 is YDEGEE in the germline V gene. CDR3 in amino acids: CASSLAYRGWVTEAFF. The CDR3 nucleotides read TGTGCCAGCAGCTTGGCCTACAGGGGCTGGGTCACTGAAGCTTTCTTT. The complete variable domain, with remaining parts taken from reference TRBV5-8 and TRBJ1-1, reads EAGVTQSPTHLIKTRGQQATLRCSPISGHTSVYWYQQALGLGLQFLLWYDEGEERNRGNFPPRFSGRQFPNYSSELNVNALELEDSALYLCASSLAYRGWVTEAFFGQGTRLTVV.

The chain employs TRBV5-1 and TRBJ2-7; TRBD1 matches at 9 bases. Germline V lookup: CDR1 SGHRS, CDR2 YFSETQ. CDR3 size: 17 residues. After removal of 6 bases from V and 3 bases from J, the junction contained 16 bases not matched to a gene. The CDR3 sequence: CASNKGDRAPWNYEQYF. As DNA, the CDR3 is TGCGCCAGCAATAAAGGGGACAGGGCACCTTGGAACTACGAGCAGTACTTC.

This chain links TRBV28 with TRBJ2-6; possible D gene TRBD2, 5 bases. Germline-derived CDR1 and CDR2 are MDHEN and SYDVKM. V shed 1 base and J shed 6 bases, with 10 bases lying between them. The CDR3 loop spans 15 amino acids. The CDR3 reads CASSLSGSEANVLTF. CDR3 DNA: TGTGCCAGCAGTTTATCGGGGTCGGAGGCCAACGTCCTGACTTTC. The complete variable domain, with remaining parts taken from reference TRBV28 and TRBJ2-6, reads DVKVTQSSRYLVKRTGEKVFLECVQDMDHENMFWYRQDPGLGLRLIYFSYDVKMKEKGDIPEGYSVSREKKERFSLILESASTNQTSMYLCASSLSGSEANVLTFGAGSRLTVL.

The chain is built from TRBV3-1 (or the pseudogene TRBV3-2) and TRBJ2-3, with 8 bases lining up with TRBD2. Germline lookup yields CDR1 LGHDT and CDR2 YNNKEL (reference sequence). CDR3 length equals 16 residues. Germline trimming cut 4 bases from V and 0 bases from J; bases unmatched to any gene: 6. CDR3 residues: CASSLRGGPSTDTQYF. Here the CDR3 DNA reads TGTGCCAGCAGCCTTCGGGGGGGTCCGAGCACAGATACGCAGTATTTT.

The CDR3 protein is CSVGSGYNEGTEAFF. The CDR3 region has the DNA TGCAGCGTTGGGTCAGGATATAACGAGGGCACTGAAGCTTTCTTT. The rearrangement uses TRBV29-1 and TRBJ1-1; no clear D gene. CDR1 is SQVTM, CDR2 ANQGSEA, per germline. CDR3 length: 15 residues. V gave up 4 bases and J gave up 4 bases, with 19 bases separating them.

CDR3 amino acids: CASTTTGTGYTF. As DNA, the CDR3 is TGTGCCAGTACCACAACAGGGACTGGCTACACCTTC. This chain uses TRBV19 with TRBJ1-2; possibly TRBD1 for D (6 bases). The CDR3 length is 12 residues. V lost 7 bases and J 7 bases, leaving 13 bases between the germline ends. The germline CDR1 and CDR2 sequences are LNHDA and SQIVND (reference sequence).

J is TRBJ1-2 and V is TRBV29-1; 9 bases align to TRBD1. The CDR3 has 14 residues. Trimming removed 8 bases from V and 10 bases from J; junction bases left unmatched: 17. The germline CDR1 and CDR2 sequences are SQVTM and ANQGSEA. CDR3 region: CSYTPLGQGFDYTF. The CDR3 DNA is TGCAGCTATACACCCCTTGGACAGGGGTTTGACTACACCTTC.

This chain joins TRBV7-2 and TRBJ2-5; TRBD1 matches 7 bases. Germline V gene lookup returns CDR1 SGHTA and CDR2 FQGNSA. V shed 5 bases and J 2 bases; nucleotides not matched to a gene: 8. The CDR3 runs to 15 residues. CDR3 coding DNA: TGTGCCAGCAGCAAACGGACAGGCATTCAAGAGACCCAGTACTTC. This gives the protein CASSKRTGIQETQYF. The variable domain in full, completed from reference TRBV7-2 and TRBJ2-5, reads GAGVSQSPSNKVTEKGKDVELRCDPISGHTALYWYRQSLGQGLEFLIYFQGNSAPDKSGLPSDRFSAERTGGSVSTLTIQRTQQEDSAVYLCASSKRTGIQETQYFGPGTRLLVL.

V is TRBV5-6 and J is TRBJ2-1; D gene ambiguous. The V end lost 2 bases, the J end lost 4 bases, and 10 bases lay between the germline ends. The germline V gene encodes CDR1 SGHDT and CDR2 YYEEEE. This CDR3 contains 14 residues. The CDR3 reads CASSFTEVYNEQFF. The CDR3 nucleotides read TGTGCCAGCAGCTTCACAGAAGTTTACAATGAGCAGTTCTTC.

The V call is TRBV3-1 (or the pseudogene TRBV3-2), the J call TRBJ1-4; 9 bases map to TRBD1. CDR1 LGHDT and CDR2 YNNKEL come from the germline V gene (reference sequence). This CDR3 is built from 18 residues. V was pared by 4 bases and J by 5 bases, with 14 bases of the junction left unmatched. The CDR3 reads CASSPSSPKGQGNEKLFF. For the CDR3, the DNA is TGTGCCAGCAGCCCCTCGTCCCCTAAGGGACAGGGCAATGAAAAACTGTTTTTT.

The gene calls are TRBV2 and TRBJ2-7; TRBD2 matches 8 bases. The CDR3 extends over 13 amino acids. Germline CDR1 and CDR2: SNHLY and FYNNEI. With V trimmed by 7 bases and J by 4 bases, 6 bases remained unmatched. CDR3 bases: TGTGCCAGCATCGGGAGGGATCGTTACGAGCAGTACTTC. Its translation: CASIGRDRYEQYF.

V is TRBV2 and J is TRBJ1-2; D not resolved. Germline loops: CDR1 SNHLY, CDR2 FYNNEI. There are 12 residues in the CDR3. V was shortened by 6 bases and J by 4 bases, with 9 bases between the two germline ends. The CDR3 DNA reads TGTGCCAGCAGCGAAAACAGCTATGGCTACACCTTC. Translated: CASSENSYGYTF.

The chain has TRBV5-4 and TRBJ2-1, with 16 positions matching TRBD2. J gave up 8 bases and V 3 bases, and 2 bases lay outside the gene matches. CDR3 length: 15 residues. Germline V CDR1 and CDR2: SGHNT, YYREEE (reference sequence). This chain's CDR3 is CASSSGLAGGHEQFF. Here the CDR3 DNA reads TGTGCCAGCAGCTCGGGACTAGCGGGGGGGCATGAGCAGTTCTTC.

The V call is TRBV7-2, the J call TRBJ1-5, with 7 bases matching TRBD1. The CDR3 loop spans 15 amino acids. Germline loops: CDR1 SGHTA, CDR2 FQGNSA. Germline trimming cut 5 bases from V and 2 bases from J; bases unmatched to any gene: 6. The CDR3 sequence: CASSPDREGNQPQHF. The DNA for the CDR3 is TGTGCCAGCAGCCCCGACAGGGAGGGCAATCAGCCCCAGCATTTT.

This clone has just a few counts. This sequence joins TRBV10-3 and TRBJ1-2; TRBD1 is a possible D gene (6 bases). This CDR3 has 14 amino acids. Germline V gene sequence: CDR1 ENHRY, CDR2 SYGVKD. The germline V and J ends were trimmed by 3 bases and 5 bases, with 13 bases remaining between them. CDR3 loop: CAISDPDSPYGYTF. In DNA, the CDR3 is TGTGCCATCAGTGACCCGGACAGTCCATATGGCTACACCTTC.

This clone was observed a few times. This chain connects TRBV13 to TRBJ1-4; D is unresolved. Germline CDR1 PRHDT, CDR2 FYEKMQ (reference sequence). The V and J ends lost 4 bases and 7 bases respectively, with 19 bases between them. The CDR3 extends over 16 amino acids. CDR3 nucleotides: TGTGCCAGCAGCTCTTCAAACCCCCCGGTTGGTGAAAAACTGTTTTTT. Translation gives CASSSSNPPVGEKLFF.

This clone occurred once. The chain carries TRBV6-5 and TRBJ2-1, with 7 nucleotides matching TRBD1. The CDR3 is 16 amino acids. V was clipped by 2 bases and J by 5 bases; unmatched bases: 9. Germline CDR1 and CDR2: MNHEY and SVGAGI. CDR3 residues: CASSYDPGTVNNEQFF. The CDR3 DNA reads as TGTGCCAGCAGTTACGACCCCGGGACAGTAAACAATGAGCAGTTCTTC.